The clone carrying this TCR beta chain was seen only a few times. Its antigen is currently unknown. This specimen comes from a study of T-cell memory formation after mild COVID-19. Overall study results and limits: The second-wave clones peaking on day 37 were not confirmed as SARS-CoV-2-specific. Clones which contracted sat mainly in CM and EM if CD4+, and in EMRA if CD8+. Cross-reactive memory apparently joined, as some responding clones appeared in pre-infection memory. Contracting clones, day 15 to 85, had balanced CD4/CD8, and later expanders favored CD4+.

V shed 5 bases and J shed 5 bases, with 19 bases lying between them. The CDR3 totals 17 residues. Germline V CDR1 and CDR2: SGHVS, FQNEAQ. TCRdb analysed the 5' RACE reads with MiXCR anew, one entry per CDR3 protein. The sample holds about 160,000 distinct CDR3 sequences, about 28% seen once. The receptor was derived from an adult woman who had mild COVID-19 (a few samples of this study predate the infection). Cell type and time point are not known. Sequencing used PBMCs or a T cell subset sorted from them (not recorded which). V and J are TRBV7-8 and TRBJ1-6; a possible D gene is TRBD1 (6 bases). The CDR3 DNA follows: TGTGCCAGCAGCCCCGGTGAAGGGGGAAGAGATAATTCACCCCTCCACTTT. Translating gives CASSPGEGGRDNSPLHF.